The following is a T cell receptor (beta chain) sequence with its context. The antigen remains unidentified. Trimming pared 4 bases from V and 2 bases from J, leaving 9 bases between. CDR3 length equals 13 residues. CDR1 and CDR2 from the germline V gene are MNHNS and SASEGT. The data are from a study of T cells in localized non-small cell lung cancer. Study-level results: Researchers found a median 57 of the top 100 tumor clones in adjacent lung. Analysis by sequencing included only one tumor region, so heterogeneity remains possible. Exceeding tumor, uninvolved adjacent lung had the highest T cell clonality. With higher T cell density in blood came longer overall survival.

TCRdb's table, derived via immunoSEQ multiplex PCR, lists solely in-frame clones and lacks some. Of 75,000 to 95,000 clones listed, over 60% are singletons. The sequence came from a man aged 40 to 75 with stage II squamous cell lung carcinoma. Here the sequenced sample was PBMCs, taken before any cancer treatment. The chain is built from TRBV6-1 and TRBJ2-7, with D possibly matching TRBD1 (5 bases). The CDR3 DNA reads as TGTGCCAGCAGTGCGGGCAGGGCCTACGAGCAGTACTTC. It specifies CASSAGRAYEQYF.